This entry features one T cell receptor (beta chain) sequence. Generated by immunoSEQ multiplex PCR, the TCRdb table keeps only in-frame clones and is missing some. The sample has approximately 210,000 clones, approximately 85% seen once. CDR1 and CDR2 (germline): LNHDA, SQIVND (reference sequence). Trimming removed 5 bases at V and 3 bases at J, with 13 bases between. The CDR3 extends over 14 amino acids. The data belong to a study of cytomegalovirus exposure and HLA in healthy donors. The chain links TRBV19 to TRBJ2-5; D perhaps matches TRBD2 (6 bases). Sequencing was carried out using PBMCs. The TCR comes from a woman under 30 in good health and CMV-seronegative. CDR3 sequence (DNA): TGTGCCAGTAGTCGCGGAGGGCAGGAAGAGACCCAGTACTTC. This codes for CASSRGGQEETQYF.